Given below is one T cell receptor beta chain in context. It has no known antigen specificity. No base-level quality is on record; no much larger clone is a single base apart. Enrolling through a virtual design, the prospective study's participants ranged in age from roughly 18 to 95 years and lived across roughly 23 United States geographic areas. In the prospective study, cohorts were assigned on the basis of participant-reported clinical history obtained from a screening survey and a study questionnaire. For ImmuneRACE Cohort 3, a participant was defined as recovered based on two consecutive negative NP/OP PCR tests, clearance by a healthcare professional, or resolution of symptoms. In the prospective study, mobile phlebotomists collected whole blood, serum and a nasopharyngeal or oropharyngeal swab from each participant. Over an approximately 2-month period, participants in the prospective study had the option of providing additional blood draws and questionnaires. Before DNA extraction, blood samples from the prospective study were shipped at room temperature or frozen.

The CDR3 runs 14 amino acids, cysteine and phenylalanine included. Only CDR3 DNA remains: 42 bases, in frame from the first base. The germline V gene (reference sequence) sets CDR1 to WNHNN and CDR2 to SYGVQD. Trimming accounts for 4 bases at V and 2 bases at J, while the number of junction bases matched to no gene is 3. This entry comes from a study of blood T cell repertoires in COVID-19 (dated by TCRdb to about 2020). Regarding the research as a whole: The collaborator samples originated in the United States, Italy and Spain and spanned the acute and convalescent phases of COVID-19. The repertoires were released in a freely available public database intended as a resource for research on the immune response to SARS-CoV-2. Samples were obtained from the ongoing ImmuneRACE study (first 160 participants) and from over 1,000 subjects provided by 6 global collaborators. The material from the prospective study consisted of cDNA or gDNA derived from T cells, B-cell-depleted T cells, or PBMCs. Sample metadata almost always included a de-identified subject ID, COVID-19 status, age in years and sex. Where HLA class I and class II types were available, the types were taken from metadata supplied by the sample provider, not from assay-based typing. Deeply sampled blood TCRbeta repertoires from subjects exposed to, actively infected with, or recovered from COVID-19 were included in the dataset. Beyond this particular receptor, the publication reports: How much clinical and demographic metadata was included differed by source and by participant, and the metadata was provided uncurated.

TCRbeta CDR3 regions were amplified from genomic DNA by means of the immunoSEQ Assay, a bias-controlled multiplex PCR. As for how the authors treated the data: Nucleated cell counts per sample were estimated from amplification of reference gene primers within the assay. Sequence reads were collapsed and filtered to measure the absolute abundance of every unique TCRbeta CDR3 rearrangement. For each sample, productive Simpson clonality was calculated by taking the square root of Simpson's diversity index across productive rearrangements. Sourced from immuneACCESS, this table was stored by TCRdb with only in-frame sequences that have V and J called. A share of the clones is absent; for the studies checked, an unresolved V gene accounts for under half, and the remainder has no known explanation. V and J calls and clone size follow that table, whereas D and trimming were derived from the DNA. Recorded for this sample are around 130,000 clones; about 88% of them occurred a single time. The top ten clonotypes cover 2% to 2.5% of the sample.

The rearrangement joined TRBV10-1 to TRBJ1-1; 8 middle bases align to TRBD1. The TCR comes from a woman between 45 and 60 years old who had recovered from COVID-19. Sequences were obtained from PBMCs or T cells enriched from blood (not recorded which). Here the CDR3 is given as CASSAGTGNTEAFF. The DNA sequence is given as TGCGCCAGCAGTGCCGGGACAGGCAACACTGAAGCTTTCTTT.